This T cell receptor beta chain was sequenced in a study of glioma-infiltrating T cells after dendritic cell vaccination. Overall study context: Patients received autologous tumor lysate-pulsed dendritic cell vaccination between 2003 and 2012. General observations from the study: Patients with more pretreatment TILs had longer time to progression and survival.

As for this clone: What it binds is not known.

Clones were sequenced by immunoSEQ multiplex PCR, and TCRdb holds only the in-frame ones, with some missing. The data hold under 130,000 clones, with roughly 79% observed a single time. PBMC sampling occurred before vaccination, two weeks after the third dose, and at progression. The source was blood, collected before dendritic cell vaccination. The sequence was obtained from a human donor with glioblastoma.

CDR3 residues: CASSLRRGRTGELFF. CDR3 nucleotide sequence: TGTGCCAGCAGTTTACGGCGGGGGCGCACCGGGGAGCTGTTTTTT. The V call is TRBV27, the J call TRBJ2-2; D perhaps matches TRBD2 (7 bases). Trimming cost V 2 bases and J 4 bases, with 11 bases left between them. There are 15 residues in the CDR3. The germline gives CDR1 MNHEY, CDR2 SMNVEV (reference sequence).